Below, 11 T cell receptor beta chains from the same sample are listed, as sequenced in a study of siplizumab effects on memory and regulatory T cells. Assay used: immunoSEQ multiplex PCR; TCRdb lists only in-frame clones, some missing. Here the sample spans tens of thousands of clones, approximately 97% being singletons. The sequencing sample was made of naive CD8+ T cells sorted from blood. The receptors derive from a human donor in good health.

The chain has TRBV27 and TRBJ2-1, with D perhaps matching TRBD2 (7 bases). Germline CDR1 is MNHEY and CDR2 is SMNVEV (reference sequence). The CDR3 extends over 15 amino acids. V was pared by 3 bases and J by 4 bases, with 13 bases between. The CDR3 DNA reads TGTGCCAGCAGTTTCCCTGAGGGGGGGTACAATGAGCAGTTCTTC. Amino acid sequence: CASSFPEGGYNEQFF.

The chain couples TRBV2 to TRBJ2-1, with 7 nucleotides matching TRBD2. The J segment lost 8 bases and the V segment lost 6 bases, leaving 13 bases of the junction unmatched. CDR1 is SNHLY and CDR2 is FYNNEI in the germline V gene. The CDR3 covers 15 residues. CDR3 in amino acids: CASSPMAGATDEQFF. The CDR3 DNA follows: TGTGCCAGCAGCCCCATGGCGGGAGCTACAGATGAGCAGTTCTTC.

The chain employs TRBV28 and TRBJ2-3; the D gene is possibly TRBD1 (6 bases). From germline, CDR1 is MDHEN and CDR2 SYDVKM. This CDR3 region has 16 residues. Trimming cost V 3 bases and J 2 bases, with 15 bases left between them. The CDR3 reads CASSFQGTSLTDTQYF. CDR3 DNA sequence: TGTGCCAGCAGTTTTCAGGGGACCTCCCTCACAGATACGCAGTATTTT.

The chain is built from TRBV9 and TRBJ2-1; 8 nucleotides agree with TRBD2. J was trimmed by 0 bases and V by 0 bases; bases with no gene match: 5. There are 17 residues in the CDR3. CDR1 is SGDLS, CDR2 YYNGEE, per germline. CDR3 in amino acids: CASSVESSGASYNEQFF. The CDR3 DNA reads TGTGCCAGCAGCGTAGAAAGTAGCGGGGCCTCCTACAATGAGCAGTTCTTC.

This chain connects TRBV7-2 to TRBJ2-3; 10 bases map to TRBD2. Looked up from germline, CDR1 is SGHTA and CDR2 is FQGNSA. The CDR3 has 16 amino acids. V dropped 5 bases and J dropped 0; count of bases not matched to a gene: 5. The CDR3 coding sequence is TGTGCCAGCAGCGACGGACTAGCGGCTAGCACAGATACGCAGTATTTT. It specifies CASSDGLAASTDTQYF.

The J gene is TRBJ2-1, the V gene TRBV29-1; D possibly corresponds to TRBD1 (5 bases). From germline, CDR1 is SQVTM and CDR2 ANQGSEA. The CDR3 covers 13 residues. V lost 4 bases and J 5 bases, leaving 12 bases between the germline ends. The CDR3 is CSVVRGWDNEQFF. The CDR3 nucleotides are TGCAGCGTTGTAAGGGGTTGGGACAATGAGCAGTTCTTC.

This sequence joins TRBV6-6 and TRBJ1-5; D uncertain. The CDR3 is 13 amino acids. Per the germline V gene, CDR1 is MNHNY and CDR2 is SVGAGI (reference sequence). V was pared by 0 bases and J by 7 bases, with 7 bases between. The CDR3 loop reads CASSYSVGQPQHF. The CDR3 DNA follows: TGTGCCAGCAGTTACTCGGTAGGCCAGCCCCAGCATTTT.

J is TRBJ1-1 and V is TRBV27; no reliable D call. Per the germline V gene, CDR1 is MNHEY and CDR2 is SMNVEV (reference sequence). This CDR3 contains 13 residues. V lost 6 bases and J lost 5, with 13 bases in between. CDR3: CASSPTRGTEAFF. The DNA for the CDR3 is TGTGCCAGCAGCCCGACCCGCGGGACTGAAGCTTTCTTT.

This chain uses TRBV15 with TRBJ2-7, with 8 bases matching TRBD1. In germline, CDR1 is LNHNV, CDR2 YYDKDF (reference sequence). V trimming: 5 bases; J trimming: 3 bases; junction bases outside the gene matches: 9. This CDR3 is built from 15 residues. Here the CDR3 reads CATSLRQGAIYEQYF. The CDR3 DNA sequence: TGTGCCACCAGCCTGCGTCAGGGGGCTATCTACGAGCAGTACTTC. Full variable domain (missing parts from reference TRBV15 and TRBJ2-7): DAMVIQNPRYQVTQFGKPVTLSCSQTLNHNVMYWYQQKSSQAPKLLFHYYDKDFNNEADTPDNFQSRRPNTSFCFLDIRSPGLGDTAMYLCATSLRQGAIYEQYFGPGTRLTVT.

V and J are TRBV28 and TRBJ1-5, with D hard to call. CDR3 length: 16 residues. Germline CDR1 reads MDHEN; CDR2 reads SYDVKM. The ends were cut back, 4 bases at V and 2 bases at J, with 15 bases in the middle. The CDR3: CASSSGPDGGNQPQHF. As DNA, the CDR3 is TGTGCCAGCAGTTCTGGACCCGATGGAGGCAATCAGCCCCAGCATTTT.

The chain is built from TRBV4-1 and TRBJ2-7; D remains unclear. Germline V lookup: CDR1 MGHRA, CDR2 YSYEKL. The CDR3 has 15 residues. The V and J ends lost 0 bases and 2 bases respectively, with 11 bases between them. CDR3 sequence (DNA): TGCGCCAGCAGCCAAGAAGGGCGGAAAACCTACGAGCAGTACTTC. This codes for CASSQEGRKTYEQYF.